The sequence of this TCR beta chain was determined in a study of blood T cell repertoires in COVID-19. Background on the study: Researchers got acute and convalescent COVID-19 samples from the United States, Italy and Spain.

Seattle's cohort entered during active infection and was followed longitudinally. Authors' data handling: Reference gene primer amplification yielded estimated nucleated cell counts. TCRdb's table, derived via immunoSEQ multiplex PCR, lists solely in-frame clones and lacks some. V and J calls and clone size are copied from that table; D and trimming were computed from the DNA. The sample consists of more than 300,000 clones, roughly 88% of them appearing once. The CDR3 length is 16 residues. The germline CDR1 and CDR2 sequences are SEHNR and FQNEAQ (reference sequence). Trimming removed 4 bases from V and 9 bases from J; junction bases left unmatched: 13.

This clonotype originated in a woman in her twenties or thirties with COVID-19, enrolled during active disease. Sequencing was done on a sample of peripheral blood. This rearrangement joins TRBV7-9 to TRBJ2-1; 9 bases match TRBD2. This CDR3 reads CASSSTARGGSSEQFF. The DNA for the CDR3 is TGTGCCAGCAGCTCGACCGCGCGGGGGGGTTCAAGTGAGCAGTTCTTC. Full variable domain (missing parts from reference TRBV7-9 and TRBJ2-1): DTGVSQNPRHKITKRGQNVTFRCDPISEHNRLYWYRQTLGQGPEFLTYFQNEAQLEKSRLLSDRFSAERPKGSFSTLEIQRTEQGDSAMYLCASSSTARGGSSEQFFGPGTRLTVL.